These 15 T cell receptor beta chains were sequenced from one sample in a study of early T cells in non-severe SARS-CoV-2 infection. From the 5' RACE reads, TCRdb called clonotypes with MiXCR, one entry per CDR3 protein. Counted here are about 25,000 distinct CDR3 sequences, about 5.5% occurring once; the ten biggest clones make up roughly 2.5%. The source material was whole blood. The source is an adult who was a healthcare worker with PCR-confirmed SARS-CoV-2 infection or an uninfected control (not recorded which).

Concerning this clonotype: A much larger clone differs by one base, so this may be a read error. The rearrangement joins TRBV6-6 to TRBJ1-1; 8 bases align to TRBD1. Germline-derived CDR1 and CDR2 are MNHNY and SVGAGI (reference sequence). This CDR3 spans 15 amino acids. The CDR3 region has the DNA TGTGTCAGCAGTGATCCAGGGGGCCCTCATCTTGAAGCTTTCTTT. Protein sequence: CVSSDPGGPHLEAFF.

This clonotype was observed at least ten times. The rearrangement joins TRBV10-2 to TRBJ2-3; D is uncertain. V lost 10 bases and J 0 bases, leaving 11 bases between the germline ends. The germline CDR1 and CDR2 sequences are WSHSY and SAAADI. There are 13 residues in the CDR3. The CDR3 protein is CAIAQASTDTQYF. In nucleotides, the CDR3 is TGCGCCATAGCCCAGGCTAGCACAGATACGCAGTATTTT.

This clonotype was picked up many times. V and J are TRBV18 and TRBJ1-1, with D uncertain. The V gene's germline CDR1 is KGHSH and CDR2 LQKENI. CDR3 length: 13 amino acids. V was cut by 2 bases and J by 0 bases, with 4 bases left in between. CDR3 loop: CASSPSMNTEAFF. In nucleotides, the CDR3 is TGTGCCAGCTCACCATCCATGAACACTGAAGCTTTCTTT.

CDR3 coding DNA: TGTGCCAGTACCCGGGGACAGGCCACCGGGGAGCTGTTTTTT. It codes for CASTRGQATGELFF. The genes are TRBV11-2 and TRBJ2-2, with 8 bases lining up with TRBD1. CDR1 SGHAT and CDR2 FQNNGV come from the germline V gene. The CDR3 extends over 14 amino acids. J gave up 4 bases and V 9 bases, and 7 bases lay outside the gene matches. The full variable domain, completed using reference TRBV11-2 and TRBJ2-2, is EAGVAQSPRYKIIEKRQSVAFWCNPISGHATLYWYQQILGQGPKLLIQFQNNGVVDDSQLPKDRFSAERLKGVDSTLKIQPAKLEDSAVYLCASTRGQATGELFFGEGSRLTVL.

The rearrangement uses TRBV6-1 and TRBJ1-2; the D is unclear. The CDR3 contains 15 residues. V gave up 6 bases and J gave up 5 bases, with 19 bases separating them. The V gene's germline CDR1 is MNHNS and CDR2 SASEGT. DNA of the CDR3: TGTGCCAGCAGCTCGGACCCACACATTACTTATGGCTACACCTTC. Its protein product is CASSSDPHITYGYTF.

In its sample, this clonotype was seen a few times. V is TRBV5-4 and J is TRBJ2-3; D is undetermined. Germline V lookup: CDR1 SGHNT, CDR2 YYREEE (reference sequence). Trimming took 5 bases from V and 6 from J, leaving 13 bases between them. The CDR3 spans 13 residues. CDR3 sequence (DNA): TGTGCCAGCAGTACGGGCCCCCGGGATACGCAGTATTTT. This gives the protein CASSTGPRDTQYF.

CDR3 in DNA: TGCAGCGTTGGGACGGGACAGGGGGTCGACACCGGGGAGCTGTTTTTT. Protein product: CSVGTGQGVDTGELFF. The J gene is TRBJ2-2, the V gene TRBV29-1; 11 bases align to TRBD1. The germline gives CDR1 SQVTM, CDR2 ANQGSEA. J lost 3 bases, V lost 4 bases, and 7 bases had no gene match. The CDR3 consists of 16 residues.

Comments on this clonotype: It may be a read error: a sequence one base away is much more abundant. This sequence joins TRBV10-2 and TRBJ1-1; 9 bases line up with TRBD1. V trimming: 8 bases; J trimming: 7 bases; junction bases outside the gene matches: 8. The germline gives CDR1 WSHSY, CDR2 SAAADI. There are 13 residues in the CDR3. The CDR3 reads CASGTPGQGEAFF. The CDR3, as DNA: TGCGCCAGCGGCACCCCGGGACAGGGTGAAGCTTTCTTT.

This clonotype occurred a few times. This chain connects TRBV5-4 to TRBJ2-6; possibly TRBD1 for D (6 bases). CDR3 length equals 17 residues. Germline V gives CDR1 SGHNT, CDR2 YYREEE (reference sequence). Trimming removed 4 bases at V and 2 bases at J, with 16 bases between. DNA for the CDR3: TGTGCCAGCAGCCTCATCCCCCACAGGGCTGGGGCCAACGTCCTGACTTTC. Protein product: CASSLIPHRAGANVLTF.

J is TRBJ2-2 and V is TRBV11-3, with D tentatively TRBD1 (6 bases). Germline CDR1 and CDR2: SGHNT and YENEEA. V gave up 3 bases and J gave up 3 bases, with 14 bases separating them. This CDR3 spans 16 amino acids. The chain's CDR3 is CASSFSRGRDTGELFF. The CDR3 nucleotides are TGTGCCAGCAGCTTTTCCAGGGGACGGGACACCGGGGAGCTGTTTTTT.

In its sample, this clonotype was seen many times. One end of the junction fails to match germline, which may point to a read error. The chain couples TRBV14 to TRBJ1-1, with a possible D match to TRBD1 (6 bases). The CDR3 contains 15 residues. Per germline, CDR1 SGHDN and CDR2 FVKESK. This CDR3 is CASRQAGTLNTEAFF. CDR3 sequence (DNA): TGTGCCAGCAGGCAAGCCGGGACACTGAACACTGAAGCTTTCTTT.

In its sample, this clonotype was seen a few times. The chain uses TRBV29-1 and TRBJ1-1; 7 bases line up with TRBD1. This CDR3 spans 10 amino acids. The V gene end was trimmed by 4 bases and the J gene end by 8 bases; junction bases not matched to a gene: 1. CDR1 SQVTM and CDR2 ANQGSEA come from the germline V gene. CDR3: CSVGDSEAFF. In nucleotides, the CDR3 is TGCAGCGTTGGGGACAGCGAAGCTTTCTTT.

The chain is built from TRBV7-6 and TRBJ2-3; 10 bases are shared with TRBD2. The CDR3 extends over 15 amino acids. V shed 3 bases and J 4 bases; nucleotides not matched to a gene: 4. The germline CDR1 and CDR2 sequences are SGHVS and FNYEAQ. DNA of the CDR3: TGTGCCAGCAGCTTCCGGACTAGCGGATCAGATACGCAGTATTTT. Its protein product is CASSFRTSGSDTQYF.

At least ten counts were recorded for this clonotype. This chain links TRBV28 with TRBJ2-1, with a tentative D call TRBD1 (5 bases). The CDR3 sequence is 15 residues long. Germline CDR1 MDHEN, CDR2 SYDVKM. V lost 6 bases and J 7 bases, leaving 19 bases between the germline ends. CDR3 in DNA: TGTGCCAGCAGCCCCCTATCTTCGGACATAAATGAGCAGTTCTTC. Translating gives CASSPLSSDINEQFF.

The sample holds many counts of this clonotype. This chain's CDR3 is CASRGTGRETQYF. DNA of the CDR3: TGTGCCAGCAGGGGCACAGGTCGGGAGACCCAGTACTTC. The V call is TRBV28, the J call TRBJ2-5; D is possibly TRBD1 (5 bases). Germline V gives CDR1 MDHEN, CDR2 SYDVKM. This CDR3 comprises 13 residues. Trimming removed 6 bases from V and 5 bases from J, with 13 bases in between. Combining the CDR3 with reference TRBV28 and TRBJ2-5 gives the whole variable domain DVKVTQSSRYLVKRTGEKVFLECVQDMDHENMFWYRQDPGLGLRLIYFSYDVKMKEKGDIPEGYSVSREKKERFSLILESASTNQTSMYLCASRGTGRETQYFGPGTRLLVL.